This TCR beta chain was sequenced in a study of CD8 T cells in Susac syndrome (dated by TCRdb to about 2019). With respect to the entire study: The study used repertoire sequencing to test whether antigen drove CD8+ T cell activation and differentiation in Susac syndrome.

The CDR3, from cysteine to phenylalanine, totals 14 residues. The DNA shown is the 42-base CDR3, in frame from base 1. Relative to germline, V is missing 5 bases and J is missing 4 bases, with 7 bases of the junction outside any gene match. CDR1 and CDR2 are drawn from the germline V gene: MNHEY, SVGEGT. Overall study outcomes, separate from this receptor: The study acknowledged that relatively few individuals were included in the TCR sequencing and HLA analysis.

Peripheral blood CD8+ and CD4+ T cells from healthy donors, Susac syndrome patients and multiple sclerosis patients were profiled using high-throughput TCR beta sequencing. The healthy donors served as controls matched for age and sex. Bulk CD8+ and CD4+ T cells were purified by magnetic negative isolation, whereas CD8+ TEMRA cells were enriched by FACS. Blood was collected in EDTA tubes and processed within 24 hours, with PBMCs isolated through density gradient centrifugation. PBMCs destined for TCR sequencing were cryopreserved in liquid nitrogen and later thawed in a 37 °C water bath. The sorted or isolated CD4+, CD8+ and CD8+ TEMRA cells reached a purity of at least 90%. On this clonotype: The antigen it recognizes is unknown. The input lacks base qualities; no much larger clone sits a single base away.

RNA was extracted using the RNeasy kit, and roughly 0.5 to 1 ug of the RNA was reverse transcribed with random hexamers. TCR beta CDR3 regions were amplified with the immunoSEQ multiplex PCR assay covering 54 Vbeta and 13 Jbeta segments. Bias from PCR amplification was corrected by using a synthetic template baseline for primer optimization and for computational correction. Per the source publication's procedure: Only productive sequences were kept, with reads annotated to V, D and J genes according to IMGT and analyzed in immunoSEQ Analyzer. To calculate clonality, Shannon entropy was normalized by log2 of the number of productive unique sequences and then subtracted from one. For each patient and control, public and private clones were evaluated among the 100 most prevalent clones. Clones were defined as Susac-specific when absent from the healthy and MS cohorts, from roughly 1,100 published viral clones and from other ImmuneACCESS disease sequences. Using fastp at Q25 and MiXCR, TCRdb reprocessed the public reads and kept productive beta chains. Every entry covers one CDR3 protein and lists the most common genes and DNA from its rows. The V and J calls, along with clone size, are taken from TCRdb and not from the paper's own processing. The sample data list roughly 120,000 distinct CDR3 sequences, and around 97% of these were observed just once. The ten biggest clones cover 0.096% of the sample.

The receptor's source is a human donor in good health. Input material: CD4+ T cells from PBMCs. Recombination joined TRBV6-2 or TRBV6-3 with TRBJ1-2; 7 nucleotides in the junction match TRBD1. The sequenced DNA: TGTGCCAGCAGTCCCCAACAGGGGATCTATGGCTACACCTTC. The resulting protein is CASSPQQGIYGYTF.